Listed below are T cell receptor beta chains from one sample, sequenced in a study of blood T cell repertoires in COVID-19. The data were produced by immunoSEQ multiplex PCR, yet TCRdb's version contains in-frame clones alone and is incomplete. The sample yields a few hundred thousand clones, 87% seen once. Material for sequencing was peripheral blood. These receptors all stem from a man between 60 and 75 years old who had recovered from COVID-19. The CDR3 runs from the conserved cysteine through the conserved F or W. Each record gives: J gene, V gene, D gene, clone size, CDR3 protein, CDR3 DNA. The D gene is left open where the match is weak. Size is stated for part of the rows, as once, few or many counts, or as a class when the clone is expanded.

TRBJ1-1	TRBV30	.	.	CAWKLSPGDTEAFF	TGTGCCTGGAAGTTGAGCCCAGGGGACACTGAAGCTTTCTTT
TRBJ1-5	TRBV3-1/TRBV3-2	TRBD1	.	CASSLGTGGQPQHF	TGTGCCAGCAGCCTTGGGACAGGGGGTCAGCCCCAGCATTTT
TRBJ1-5	TRBV5-8	.	few	CASSLAEWQPQHF	TGTGCCAGCAGCTTGGCCGAGTGGCAGCCCCAGCATTTT
TRBJ1-1	TRBV4-1	.	.	CASSQDHYTEAFF	TGCGCCAGCAGCCAAGACCACTACACTGAAGCTTTCTTT
TRBJ2-7	TRBV25-1	.	.	CASSEGLSYEQYF	TGTGCCAGCAGTGAAGGGCTTTCCTACGAGCAGTACTTC
TRBJ2-1	TRBV7-3	.	.	CASSLGGGYNEQFF	TGTGCCAGCAGCTTAGGTGGGGGGTACAATGAGCAGTTCTTC
TRBJ2-1	TRBV9	TRBD2	.	CASSTRTRAYNEQFF	TGTGCCAGCAGCACCCGGACTAGGGCGTACAATGAGCAGTTCTTC
TRBJ1-4	TRBV6-5	.	.	CASSPATGGYEKLFF	TGTGCCAGCAGCCCGGCCACGGGGGGATATGAAAAACTGTTTTTT
TRBJ1-1	TRBV5-1	.	.	CASSPSRGSGAFF	TGCGCCAGCAGCCCCTCAAGGGGGTCAGGAGCTTTCTTT
TRBJ1-2	TRBV4-1	.	.	CASSQDQTSRGYGYTF	TGCGCCAGCAGCCAAGATCAAACCAGTAGGGGCTATGGCTACACCTTC
TRBJ2-7	TRBV7-9	TRBD2	few	CASSLGLAMSYEQYF	TGTGCCAGCAGCTTAGGACTAGCGATGAGCTACGAGCAGTACTTC
TRBJ1-1	TRBV6-2/TRBV6-3	.	.	CASSYSISIDTEAFF	TGTGCCAGCAGTTACTCGATATCGATAGACACTGAAGCTTTCTTT
TRBJ2-1	TRBV5-1	.	.	CASSLPKSYNEQFF	TGCGCCAGCAGCTTGCCCAAATCCTACAATGAGCAGTTCTTC
TRBJ2-5	TRBV7-6	TRBD1	.	CASSSTGETQYF	TGTGCCAGCAGCTCGACAGGGGAGACCCAGTACTTC
TRBJ1-4	TRBV5-1	TRBD1	.	CASSLTPTGAMGNEKLFF	TGCGCCAGCAGCTTGACCCCGACAGGGGCAATGGGTAATGAAAAACTGTTTTTT
TRBJ1-5	TRBV6-1	.	.	CASSEGTGSQPQHF	TGTGCCAGCAGTGAAGGTACAGGTTCTCAGCCCCAGCATTTT
TRBJ1-1	TRBV3-1/TRBV3-2	.	few	CASSQGEVGLAFF	TGTGCCAGCAGCCAAGGGGAGGTGGGGCTTGCTTTCTTT
TRBJ2-2	TRBV25-1	.	.	CASTSTVTNTGELFF	TGTGCCAGCACATCCACGGTAACGAACACCGGGGAGCTGTTTTTT
TRBJ1-1	TRBV18	.	.	CASSPGGGYTEAFF	TGTGCCAGCTCACCAGGGGGGGGTTACACTGAAGCTTTCTTT
TRBJ2-1	TRBV7-2	.	once	CASSLTTDSYNEQFF	TGTGCCAGCAGCTTAACGACAGACTCCTACAATGAGCAGTTCTTC
TRBJ2-6	TRBV14	TRBD2	once	CASSHPASPSGVYSGANVLTF	TGTGCCAGCAGCCACCCCGCTTCCCCTAGCGGGGTATACTCTGGGGCCAACGTCCTGACTTTC
TRBJ2-5	TRBV6-5	.	.	CASSFDSDSEETQYF	TGTGCCAGCAGTTTTGACTCGGACAGTGAAGAGACCCAGTACTTC
TRBJ1-4	TRBV19	.	.	CASSFTGRVNEKLFF	TGTGCCAGTAGTTTCACAGGGAGAGTAAATGAAAAACTGTTTTTT
TRBJ2-5	TRBV9	TRBD1	.	CASSADRGETQYF	TGTGCCAGCAGCGCTGACAGGGGAGAGACCCAGTACTTC
TRBJ2-7	TRBV25-1	TRBD2	.	CASSHSSGLAGYEQYF	TGTGCCAGCAGTCACAGTTCGGGACTAGCGGGATACGAGCAGTACTTC
TRBJ2-1	TRBV12-3/TRBV12-4	.	.	CASSFKGAGEQFF	TGTGCCAGCAGTTTTAAGGGCGCGGGTGAGCAGTTCTTC
TRBJ1-1	TRBV5-4	TRBD1	.	CASSRTGGLTEAFF	TGTGCCAGCAGTCGGACAGGGGGTTTGACTGAAGCTTTCTTT
TRBJ1-2	TRBV18	.	.	CASSPPGTALYGYTF	TGTGCCAGCTCACCCCCAGGAACAGCCCTCTATGGCTACACCTTC
TRBJ2-7	TRBV6-2/TRBV6-3	TRBD1	.	CASRPQDRASYEQYF	TGTGCCAGCAGGCCTCAGGACAGGGCCTCCTACGAGCAGTACTTC
TRBJ2-1	TRBV28	TRBD2	.	CASSPLVTSAYNEQFF	TGTGCCAGCAGTCCCCTCGTGACTAGCGCCTACAATGAGCAGTTCTTC
TRBJ1-2	TRBV18	.	few	CASSPTSQALGYTF	TGTGCCAGCTCACCAACTAGTCAAGCTCTGGGCTACACCTTC
TRBJ1-1	TRBV11-3	.	.	CASSLGVQQTVNTEAFF	TGTGCCAGCAGCTTAGGGGTGCAGCAAACAGTGAACACTGAAGCTTTCTTT
TRBJ2-3	TRBV2	TRBD1	once	CASRERTGTTISTDTQYF	TGTGCCAGCAGGGAGAGGACAGGGACAACCATCTCGACAGATACGCAGTATTTT
TRBJ2-2	TRBV19	.	.	CASSSRGTQGGRWKNTGELFF	TGTGCCAGTAGTAGTCGGGGGACCCAGGGGGGACGGTGGAAGAACACCGGGGAGCTGTTTTTT
TRBJ2-3	TRBV24-1	TRBD2	.	CATSDTSGADTQYF	TGTGCCACCAGTGATACCAGCGGGGCTGATACGCAGTATTTT
TRBJ2-1	TRBV27	TRBD2	.	CASRNRDYPLSSEQFF	TGTGCCAGCAGAAACCGGGACTACCCTCTGAGTTCGGAGCAGTTCTTC
TRBJ2-2	TRBV3-1/TRBV3-2	TRBD2	few	CASSQELAGLTGELFF	TGTGCCAGCAGCCAAGAACTAGCGGGCCTTACCGGGGAGCTGTTTTTT
TRBJ2-5	TRBV12-3/TRBV12-4	.	once	CASSHPDQETQYF	TGTGCCAGCAGTCACCCGGACCAAGAGACCCAGTACTTC
TRBJ2-1	TRBV20-1	.	.	CSLEGREQFF	TGCAGTCTCGAGGGGAGGGAGCAGTTCTTC
TRBJ1-2	TRBV4-3	.	once	CASSQEKRPGGYGYTF	TGCGCCAGCAGCCAAGAAAAGCGCCCGGGTGGCTATGGCTACACCTTC
TRBJ2-7	TRBV6-5	.	.	CASSYGPGGLSYEQYF	TGTGCCAGCAGTTACGGGCCAGGGGGACTCTCCTACGAGCAGTACTTC
TRBJ1-2	TRBV6-2/TRBV6-3	.	.	CASSPGSTGYGYTF	TGTGCCAGCAGCCCCGGGTCGACGGGGTATGGCTACACCTTC
TRBJ1-6	TRBV11-2	.	once	CASSLEGQHSPLHF	TGTGCCAGCAGCTTAGAGGGACAACATTCACCCCTCCACTTT
TRBJ1-2	TRBV4-3	TRBD1	.	CASSSRTGSYGYTF	TGCGCCAGCAGCTCCCGGACAGGGAGCTATGGCTACACCTTC
TRBJ1-6	TRBV6-5	.	.	CASSYKGLGKNSPLHF	TGTGCCAGCAGTTACAAGGGACTGGGGAAGAATTCACCCCTCCACTTT
TRBJ2-7	TRBV11-2	.	few	CASSPQTASYEQYF	TGTGCCAGCAGCCCGCAGACAGCCTCCTACGAGCAGTACTTC
TRBJ2-2	TRBV18	.	.	CASSPALGSGNTGELFF	TGTGCCAGCTCACCCGCCTTGGGTAGCGGGAACACCGGGGAGCTGTTTTTT
TRBJ1-2	TRBV30	.	.	CAWRHDGTRYGYTF	TGTGCCTGGAGACACGATGGGACACGCTATGGCTACACCTTC
TRBJ2-2	TRBV2	TRBD2	.	CASSLGLAGPNTGELFF	TGTGCCAGCAGTCTGGGACTAGCGGGTCCGAACACCGGGGAGCTGTTTTTT
TRBJ2-5	TRBV29-1	.	.	CSVEVLQQETQYF	TGCAGCGTTGAAGTGTTACAGCAAGAGACCCAGTACTTC
TRBJ1-2	TRBV18	TRBD1	.	CASSPRQGGGYGYTF	TGTGCCAGCTCACCACGACAGGGGGGTGGCTATGGCTACACCTTC
TRBJ2-3	TRBV2	TRBD2	.	CATRLASSTDTQYF	TGTGCCACCAGACTAGCGAGTAGCACAGATACGCAGTATTTT
TRBJ1-5	TRBV27	.	.	CASSQSRRNQPQHF	TGTGCCAGCAGCCAAAGCAGGCGCAATCAGCCCCAGCATTTT